These 21 T cell receptor beta chains were sequenced from one sample in a study of T cells expressing NK-cell markers. After re-calling the 5' RACE reads, TCRdb lists one entry per CDR3 protein, DNA absent. The sample yields under 35,000 distinct CDR3 sequences, of which the top ten take up about 55%. The sequenced sample consisted of blood T cells: a sorted CD56 or NKG2C T cell subset, CD4+ or CD8+ T cells, or bulk PBMC T cells (not recorded which). Receptors originate from a woman aged 18-70 years in good health.

This chain joins TRBV11-2 and TRBJ2-4; no DNA is available, so the TRBD1 call from TCRdb remains unchecked. Looked up from germline, CDR1 is SGHAT and CDR2 is FQNNGV. There are 15 residues in the CDR3. The CDR3 loop reads CASSYTGGAENIQYF. Full variable domain (rest looked up from reference TRBV11-2 and TRBJ2-4): EAGVAQSPRYKIIEKRQSVAFWCNPISGHATLYWYQQILGQGPKLLIQFQNNGVVDDSQLPKDRFSAERLKGVDSTLKIQPAKLEDSAVYLCASSYTGGAENIQYFGAGTRLSVL.

The chain is built from TRBV21-1 and TRBJ2-6. TRBV21-1 is a pseudogene locus. CDR3 length equals 16 residues. CDR3 sequence reads: CASSKAQLKGANVLTF.

The V gene is TRBV27, the J gene TRBJ1-5; the TRBD1 assignment by TCRdb is unverifiable without DNA. CDR1 is MNHEY, CDR2 SMNVEV, per germline (reference sequence). The CDR3 consists of 14 residues. CDR3 region: CASSPGGRIRPQHF.

The V call is TRBV11-1, the J call TRBJ2-2. The CDR3 is 18 amino acids. Germline CDR1 is SGHAT and CDR2 is FQDESV (reference sequence). CDR3 in amino acids: CASSYGSAGSPNTGELFF.

CDR3 sequence reads: CASSVSGNQETQYF. The chain employs TRBV9 and TRBJ2-5. This CDR3 has 14 amino acids. The germline gives CDR1 SGDLS, CDR2 YYNGEE.

This chain uses TRBV29-1 with TRBJ1-3; the TCRdb D gene call, TRBD1, has no DNA to confirm it. There are 16 residues in the CDR3. Germline assignment: CDR1 SQVTM and CDR2 ANQGSEA. CDR3 in amino acids: CSVEARTGEPGNTIYF.

This sequence joins TRBV25-1 and TRBJ2-3; the TCRdb call, TRBD2, lacks DNA for checking. This CDR3 is 15 amino acids long. Germline V gene data show CDR1 as MGHDK and CDR2 as SYGVNS. The CDR3 loop reads CASSDLGDSADTQYF.

This chain connects TRBV19 to TRBJ2-7; TCRdb designates TRBD1, a call that cannot be tested without DNA. Looked up from germline, CDR1 is LNHDA and CDR2 is SQIVND (reference sequence). This CDR3 is built from 15 residues. The CDR3 reads CASSLTGTVRDEQYF.

The chain is built from TRBV5-1 and TRBJ2-1; TCRdb gives TRBD1 as the D gene, but with no DNA this cannot be confirmed. The germline V gene has CDR1 SGHRS and CDR2 YFSETQ. The CDR3 has 14 amino acids. CDR3 sequence reads: CASSRGQGANEQFF.

The chain combines TRBV7-9 with TRBJ2-7. CDR3 length: 16 residues. The germline CDR1 and CDR2 sequences are SEHNR and FQNEAQ (reference sequence). The CDR3 reads CASSLVGRRDSYEQYF.

This chain connects TRBV12-3 or TRBV12-4 to TRBJ2-1. The CDR3 spans 16 residues. CDR3 residues: CASSFKERGSYNEQFF.

V usage is TRBV12-3 or TRBV12-4 and J usage is TRBJ2-5; with no DNA, the TCRdb D assignment of TRBD2 cannot be verified. The CDR3 length is 16 residues. The CDR3 region is CASSLVWEGLGETQYF.

The chain links TRBV7-9 to TRBJ2-7; the D gene TCRdb calls, TRBD2, cannot be checked with no DNA. Germline values: CDR1 SEHNR, CDR2 FQNEAQ (reference sequence). This CDR3 spans 14 amino acids. CDR3 in amino acids: CASSYPGTRYEQYF.

Here the CDR3 reads CATSRDRSGVYNEQFF. The chain uses TRBV15 and TRBJ2-1; absent DNA, TCRdb's TRBD2 call cannot be checked. The CDR3 totals 16 residues. The V gene's germline CDR1 is LNHNV and CDR2 YYDKDF (reference sequence).

J is TRBJ2-2 and V is TRBV10-3; TCRdb's D gene call, TRBD2, goes unchecked for lack of DNA. Germline CDR1 ENHRY, CDR2 SYGVKD. The CDR3 consists of 16 residues. The CDR3 is CAIRLAGGPNTGELFF.

V usage is TRBV2 and J usage is TRBJ2-2; absent DNA, TCRdb's TRBD1 call cannot be checked. The CDR3 has 14 amino acids. The germline gives CDR1 SNHLY, CDR2 FYNNEI. The CDR3 is CASTPQARDGELFF.

The chain recombines TRBV10-3 with TRBJ2-1; TCRdb designates TRBD2, a call that cannot be tested without DNA. Germline CDR1 and CDR2: ENHRY and SYGVKD. CDR3 size: 14 residues. This chain's CDR3 is CASWTSGEIDEQFF.

The chain combines TRBV29-1 with TRBJ2-5; no DNA is available, so the TRBD1 call from TCRdb remains unchecked. This CDR3 region has 14 residues. CDR1 and CDR2 from the germline V gene are SQVTM and ANQGSEA. The CDR3 sequence is CSVEPGQGTSAQYF.

This sequence joins TRBV19 and TRBJ1-5. This CDR3 spans 14 amino acids. Germline CDR1 LNHDA, CDR2 SQIVND (reference sequence). CDR3 loop: CASRSVYSNQPQHF.

The rearrangement links TRBV6-2 or TRBV6-3 to TRBJ2-6; TCRdb reports TRBD1, a call that lacks DNA to check it against. Per germline, CDR1 MNHEY and CDR2 SVGEGT. This CDR3 is built from 16 residues. The CDR3 protein is CASSSTGSTGANVLTF.

The chain is built from TRBV12-3 or TRBV12-4 and TRBJ2-5; the D call of TRBD2 rests on TCRdb alone, since no DNA is present to check it. The CDR3 runs 12 residues. The CDR3 is CASSGPRRTQYF.